This TCR beta chain was identified in a study of blood T cells in healthy people across ages. Overall study: Template-switching capture recovered about one barcoded beta molecule per two T cells. Broader study findings: Fewer expanded clones and more diversity marked long-lived versus aged donors.

A remark on this clonotype: The antigen is not known.

Alongside a J-beta primer mix, a sample-barcoded 5' primer served in a second PCR lasting roughly 7 to 11 cycles. TCRdb used MiXCR to reprocess the 5' RACE reads, holding one entry per CDR3 protein. Among 1,500,000 or so distinct CDR3 sequences listed, 55% to 75% were seen once. The CDR3 length is 15 residues. Germline V gene lookup returns CDR1 SEHNR and CDR2 FQNEAQ (reference sequence). Input material: blood. This receptor was identified in a man younger than 35 in good health. The J gene is TRBJ2-4, the V gene TRBV7-9, with 9 nucleotides matching TRBD1. The DNA end lines up better with TRBJ2-7; the J call may be wrong. The CDR3 DNA is TGTGCCAGCAGCCCAAGGACAGGGGCGTTCTACGAGCAGTACTTC. This codes for CASSPRTGAFYEQYF.